What follows is one TCR beta chain and its context. Libraries were prepared by immunoSEQ multiplex PCR; TCRdb keeps only in-frame clonotypes and omits some of them. Among under 80,000 clones, 84% were seen once, and the ten largest hold 21%. The data were obtained in a study of T cell responses to AZD1222 COVID-19 vaccine. The CDR3 extends over 13 amino acids. CDR1 and CDR2 (germline): ENHRY, SYGVKD. V was trimmed by 2 bases and J by 3 bases, leaving 5 bases between them. This TCR derives from an adult in good health. This chain connects TRBV10-3 to TRBJ1-5; D gene unclear. The material sequenced was peripheral blood, taken on day 0 of AZD1222 vaccination. CDR3 sequence reads: CAISEGPNQPQHF. CDR3 nucleotides: TGTGCCATCAGTGAGGGGCCCAATCAGCCCCAGCATTTT.